The clone carrying this T cell receptor beta chain has just a few counts. The assay was immunoSEQ multiplex PCR, and TCRdb's table has in-frame clones only and misses some. The data show roughly 2 million clones, roughly 95% seen once. These data belong to a study of shared clonotypes between healthy human individuals. The CDR3 totals 16 residues. The trim removed 3 bases at V and 6 bases at J, leaving 8 bases unmatched. Germline V gene sequence: CDR1 SGHRS, CDR2 YFSETQ. The sample comprised naive CD4+ T cells sorted from blood. Subset in this sample: CD45RA+ positively selected. The sequence derives from a man between 18 and 29 years old in good health. V is TRBV5-1 and J is TRBJ2-2; TRBD1 agrees at 10 bases. CDR3 in amino acids: CASSWGTGAKAGELFF. Written as DNA, the CDR3 is TGCGCCAGCAGCTGGGGGACAGGGGCTAAAGCCGGGGAGCTGTTTTTT.